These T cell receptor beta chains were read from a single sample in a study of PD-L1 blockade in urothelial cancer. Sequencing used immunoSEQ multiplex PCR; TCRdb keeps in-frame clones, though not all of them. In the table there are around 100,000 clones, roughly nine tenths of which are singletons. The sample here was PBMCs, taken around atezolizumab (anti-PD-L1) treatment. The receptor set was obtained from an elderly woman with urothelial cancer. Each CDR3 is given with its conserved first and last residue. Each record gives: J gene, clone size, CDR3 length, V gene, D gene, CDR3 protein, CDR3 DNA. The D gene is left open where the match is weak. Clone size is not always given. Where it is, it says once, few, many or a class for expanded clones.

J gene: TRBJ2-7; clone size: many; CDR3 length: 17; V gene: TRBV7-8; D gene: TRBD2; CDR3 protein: CASSHDGWVRESYEQYF; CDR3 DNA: TGTGCCAGCAGCCACGACGGTTGGGTGCGGGAGTCCTACGAGCAGTACTTC
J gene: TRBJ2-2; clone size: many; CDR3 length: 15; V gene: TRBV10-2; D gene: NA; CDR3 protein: CASSGPGSEPGELFF; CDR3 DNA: TGCGCCAGCAGTGGGCCCGGCAGCGAGCCCGGGGAGCTGTTTTTT
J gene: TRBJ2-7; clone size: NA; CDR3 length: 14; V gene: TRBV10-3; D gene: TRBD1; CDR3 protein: CAISDTGQVTTKYF; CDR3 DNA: TGTGCCATCAGTGATACCGGACAGGTGACGACTAAGTACTTC
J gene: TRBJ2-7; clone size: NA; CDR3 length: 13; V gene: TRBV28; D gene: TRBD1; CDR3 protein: CASSSGQGYEQYF; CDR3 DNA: TGTGCCAGCAGTTCGGGACAGGGCTACGAGCAGTACTTC
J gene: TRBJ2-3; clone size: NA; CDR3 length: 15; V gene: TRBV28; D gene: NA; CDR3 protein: CASSPRGAGTDTQYF; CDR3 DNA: TGTGCCAGCAGTCCTAGGGGTGCTGGCACAGATACGCAGTATTTT
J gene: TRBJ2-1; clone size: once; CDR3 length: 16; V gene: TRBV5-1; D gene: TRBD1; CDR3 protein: CASSRAWDRGDNEQFF; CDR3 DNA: TGCGCCAGCAGCCGAGCATGGGACAGGGGCGACAATGAGCAGTTCTTC
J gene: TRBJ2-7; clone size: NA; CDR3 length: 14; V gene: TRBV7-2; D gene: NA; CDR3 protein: CASSFGGKPYEQYF; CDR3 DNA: TGTGCCAGCAGCTTCGGCGGGAAGCCCTACGAGCAGTACTTC
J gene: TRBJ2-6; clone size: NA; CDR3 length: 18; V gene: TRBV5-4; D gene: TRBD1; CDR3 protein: CASTTTRPGGAGANVLTF; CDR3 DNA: TGTGCCAGCACCACCACGCGTCCAGGGGGCGCGGGGGCCAACGTCCTGACTTTC
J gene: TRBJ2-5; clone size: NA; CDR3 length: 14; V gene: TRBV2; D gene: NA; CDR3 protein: CASSEATRFETQYF; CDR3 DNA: TGTGCCAGCAGTGAAGCTACTCGTTTTGAGACCCAGTACTTC
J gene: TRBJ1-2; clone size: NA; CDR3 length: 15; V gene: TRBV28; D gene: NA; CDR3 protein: CASRTTGRGNYGYTF; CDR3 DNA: TGTGCCAGCAGGACGACGGGGAGAGGGAACTATGGCTACACCTTC
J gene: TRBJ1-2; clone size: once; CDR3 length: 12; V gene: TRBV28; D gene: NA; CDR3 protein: CASRLPTNGYTF; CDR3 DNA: TGTGCCAGCAGACTACCAACCAATGGCTACACCTTC
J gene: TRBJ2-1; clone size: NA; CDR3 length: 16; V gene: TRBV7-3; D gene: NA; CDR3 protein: CASSLLAGPPYNEQFF; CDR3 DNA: TGTGCCAGCAGCTTATTGGCGGGACCCCCTTACAATGAGCAGTTCTTC
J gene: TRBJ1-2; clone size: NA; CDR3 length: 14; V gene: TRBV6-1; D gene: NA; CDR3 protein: CASSELQINYGYTF; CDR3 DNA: TGTGCCAGCAGTGAACTACAGATCAACTATGGCTACACCTTC
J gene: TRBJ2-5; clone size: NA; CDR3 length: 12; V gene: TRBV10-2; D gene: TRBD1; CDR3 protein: CATRTGGETQYF; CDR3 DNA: TGCGCCACCCGGACAGGGGGAGAGACCCAGTACTTC
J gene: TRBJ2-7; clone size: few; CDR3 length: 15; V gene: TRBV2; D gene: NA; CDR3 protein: CASSQDNLGAYEQYF; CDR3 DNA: TGTGCCAGCAGCCAGGACAACCTTGGAGCCTACGAGCAGTACTTC
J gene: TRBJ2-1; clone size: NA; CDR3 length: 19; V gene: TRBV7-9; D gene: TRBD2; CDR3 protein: CASSSPDRTSGRLYNEQFF; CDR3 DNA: TGTGCCAGCAGCTCCCCCGACCGGACTAGCGGGAGGCTCTACAATGAGCAGTTCTTC
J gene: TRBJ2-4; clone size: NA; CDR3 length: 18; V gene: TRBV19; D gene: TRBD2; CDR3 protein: CASDLQREGGVAKNIQYF; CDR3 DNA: TGTGCCAGCGACCTTCAGCGGGAGGGCGGGGTAGCCAAAAACATTCAGTACTTC
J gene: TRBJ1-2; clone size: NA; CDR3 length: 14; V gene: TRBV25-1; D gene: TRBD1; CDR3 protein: CASKRQGALYGYTF; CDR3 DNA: TGTGCCAGCAAACGACAGGGGGCCCTATATGGCTACACCTTC
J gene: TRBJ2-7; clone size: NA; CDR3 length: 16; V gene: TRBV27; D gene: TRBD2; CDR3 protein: CASSRTLAAGSYEQYF; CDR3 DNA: TGTGCCAGCAGTCGGACCCTAGCGGCCGGCTCCTACGAGCAGTACTTC
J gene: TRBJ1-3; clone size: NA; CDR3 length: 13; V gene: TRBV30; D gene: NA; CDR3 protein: CAWSPGSGNTIYF; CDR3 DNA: TGTGCCTGGAGTCCGGGCTCTGGAAACACCATATATTTT
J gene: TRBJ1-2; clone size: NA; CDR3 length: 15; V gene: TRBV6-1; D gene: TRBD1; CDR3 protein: CASSLDRSNTYGYTF; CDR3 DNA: TGTGCCAGCAGTTTGGACAGGTCTAACACTTATGGCTACACCTTC
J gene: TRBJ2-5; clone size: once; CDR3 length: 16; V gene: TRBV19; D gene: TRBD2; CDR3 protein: CASSIGLRRGQETQYF; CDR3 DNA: TGTGCCAGTAGTATAGGGTTAAGGCGGGGGCAAGAGACCCAGTACTTC
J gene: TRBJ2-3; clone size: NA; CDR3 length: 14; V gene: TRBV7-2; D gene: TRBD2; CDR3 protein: CASSLIGRWDTQYF; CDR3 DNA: TGTGCCAGCAGCTTAATCGGGAGGTGGGATACGCAGTATTTT
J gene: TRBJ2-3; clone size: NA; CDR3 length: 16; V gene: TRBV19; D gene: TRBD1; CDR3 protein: CASSRTRDRGVDTQYF; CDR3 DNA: TGTGCCAGTAGTAGAACCCGGGACAGGGGGGTAGATACGCAGTATTTT
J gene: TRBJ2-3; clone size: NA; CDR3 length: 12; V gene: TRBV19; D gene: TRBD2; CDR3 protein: CASMSGGDTQYF; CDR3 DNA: TGTGCCAGTATGAGCGGGGGGGATACGCAGTATTTT
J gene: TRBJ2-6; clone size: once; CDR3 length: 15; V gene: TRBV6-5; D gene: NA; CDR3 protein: CASSNRASGANVLTF; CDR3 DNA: TGTGCCAGCAGTAACAGGGCATCTGGGGCCAACGTCCTGACTTTC
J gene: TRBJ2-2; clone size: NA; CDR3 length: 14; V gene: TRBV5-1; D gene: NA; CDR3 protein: CASTKIDRVGELFF; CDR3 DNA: TGCGCCAGCACCAAAATCGACAGAGTCGGGGAGCTGTTTTTT
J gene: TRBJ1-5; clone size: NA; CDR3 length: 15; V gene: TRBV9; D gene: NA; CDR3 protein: CASSVDTGVNQPQHF; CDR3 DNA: TGTGCCAGCAGCGTAGATACAGGAGTAAATCAGCCCCAGCATTTT
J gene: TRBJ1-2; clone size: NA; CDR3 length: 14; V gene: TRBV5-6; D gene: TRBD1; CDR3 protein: CASSVGQGFYGYTF; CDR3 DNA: TGTGCCAGCAGCGTGGGACAGGGGTTCTATGGCTACACCTTC
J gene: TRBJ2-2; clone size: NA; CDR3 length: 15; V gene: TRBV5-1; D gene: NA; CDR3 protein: CASSLQQGGSGELFF; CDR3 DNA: TGCGCCAGCAGCTTGCAACAGGGTGGGTCCGGGGAGCTGTTTTTT
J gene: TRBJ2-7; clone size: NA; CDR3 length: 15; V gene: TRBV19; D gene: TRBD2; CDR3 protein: CASSPDVAGAGEQYF; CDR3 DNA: TGTGCCAGTAGTCCTGACGTGGCGGGAGCAGGGGAGCAGTACTTC
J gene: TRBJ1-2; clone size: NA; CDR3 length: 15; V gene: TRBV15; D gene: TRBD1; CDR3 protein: CATSRGGGTGDRYTF; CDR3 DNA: TGTGCCACCAGCAGAGGCGGCGGGACAGGGGACCGCTACACCTTC
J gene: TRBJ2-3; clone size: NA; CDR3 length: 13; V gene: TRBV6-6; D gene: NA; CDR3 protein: CATLPPNRDTQYF; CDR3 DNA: TGTGCCACCCTCCCACCCAACCGGGATACGCAGTATTTT
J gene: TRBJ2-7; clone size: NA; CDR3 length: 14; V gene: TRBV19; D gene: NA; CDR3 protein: CASRRNGGSYEQYF; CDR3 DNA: TGTGCCAGTAGGCGGAACGGAGGGTCCTACGAGCAGTACTTC
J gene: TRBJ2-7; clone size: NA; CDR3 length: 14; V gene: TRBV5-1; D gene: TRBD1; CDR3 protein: CASSRRDRGDGQYF; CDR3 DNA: TGCGCCAGCAGCCGCCGGGACAGGGGCGACGGGCAGTACTTC
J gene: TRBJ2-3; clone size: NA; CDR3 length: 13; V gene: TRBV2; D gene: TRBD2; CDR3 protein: CASKREQGDTQYF; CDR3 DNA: TGTGCCAGTAAGCGGGAGCAGGGGGATACGCAGTATTTT
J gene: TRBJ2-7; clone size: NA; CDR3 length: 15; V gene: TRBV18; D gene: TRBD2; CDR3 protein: CASSPSTSVSYEQYF; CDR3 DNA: TGTGCCAGCTCACCCTCGACTAGCGTGTCCTACGAGCAGTACTTC
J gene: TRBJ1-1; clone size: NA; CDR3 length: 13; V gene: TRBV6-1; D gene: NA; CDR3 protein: CASSEVGNSEAFF; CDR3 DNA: TGTGCCAGCAGTGAGGTCGGGAATTCAGAAGCTTTCTTT
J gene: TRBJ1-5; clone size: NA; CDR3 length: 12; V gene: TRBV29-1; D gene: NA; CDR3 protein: CSVGGGGQPQHF; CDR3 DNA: TGCAGCGTTGGAGGCGGGGGCCAGCCCCAGCATTTT
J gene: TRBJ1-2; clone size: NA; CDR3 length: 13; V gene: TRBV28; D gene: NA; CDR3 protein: CASSLGQNYGYTF; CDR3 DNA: TGTGCCAGCAGTTTAGGGCAGAACTATGGCTACACCTTC
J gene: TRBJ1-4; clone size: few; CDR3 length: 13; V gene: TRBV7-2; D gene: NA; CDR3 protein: CASSLERGRELFF; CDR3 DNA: TGTGCCAGCAGCTTAGAGAGAGGTCGAGAACTGTTTTTT
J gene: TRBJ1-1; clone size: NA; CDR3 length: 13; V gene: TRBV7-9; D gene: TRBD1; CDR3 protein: CASSRGQGAEAFF; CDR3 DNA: TGTGCCAGCAGCCGGGGACAGGGGGCTGAAGCTTTCTTT
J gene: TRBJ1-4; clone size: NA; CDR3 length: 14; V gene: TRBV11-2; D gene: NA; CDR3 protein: CASASPGRFEKLFF; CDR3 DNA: TGTGCCAGCGCCTCCCCAGGGCGATTTGAAAAACTGTTTTTT
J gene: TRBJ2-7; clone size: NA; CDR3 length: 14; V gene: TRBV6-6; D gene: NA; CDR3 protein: CASSPLAPGYEQYF; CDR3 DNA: TGTGCCAGCAGCCCTCTAGCGCCGGGCTACGAGCAGTACTTC
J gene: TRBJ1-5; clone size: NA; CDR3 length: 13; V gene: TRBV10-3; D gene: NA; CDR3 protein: CAISDSFAEPQHF; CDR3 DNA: TGTGCCATCAGCGATAGCTTTGCGGAGCCCCAGCATTTT
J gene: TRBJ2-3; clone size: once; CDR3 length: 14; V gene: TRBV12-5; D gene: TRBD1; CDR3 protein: CASGWGQSTDTQYF; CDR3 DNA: TGTGCTAGTGGTTGGGGACAGAGCACAGATACGCAGTATTTT
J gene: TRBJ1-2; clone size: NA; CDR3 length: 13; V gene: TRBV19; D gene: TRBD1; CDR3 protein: CASSRDRLDGYTF; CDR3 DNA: TGTGCCAGTAGCAGGGACAGATTAGATGGCTACACCTTC
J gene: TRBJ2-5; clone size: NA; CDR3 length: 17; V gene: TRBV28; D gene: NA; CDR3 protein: CASSFEGAMGLRETQYF; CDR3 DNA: TGTGCCAGCAGTTTTGAAGGCGCAATGGGCCTAAGGGAGACCCAGTACTTC
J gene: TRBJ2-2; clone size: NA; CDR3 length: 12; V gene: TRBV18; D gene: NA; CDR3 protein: CASSRQTGELFF; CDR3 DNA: TGTGCCAGCTCACGTCAGACCGGGGAGCTGTTTTTT
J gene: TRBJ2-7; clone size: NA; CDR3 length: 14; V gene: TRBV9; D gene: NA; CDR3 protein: CASSVVPSEGQQYF; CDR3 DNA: TGTGCCAGCAGCGTAGTACCCAGCGAGGGCCAGCAGTACTTC
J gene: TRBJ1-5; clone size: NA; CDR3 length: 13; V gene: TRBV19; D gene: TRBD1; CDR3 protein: CASGTGLNQPQHF; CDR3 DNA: TGTGCCAGCGGGACAGGGCTCAATCAGCCCCAGCATTTT
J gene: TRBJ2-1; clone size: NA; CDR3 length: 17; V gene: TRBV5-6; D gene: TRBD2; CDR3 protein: CASSSTKLAGGVNEQFF; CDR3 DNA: TGTGCCAGCAGCTCCACTAAACTAGCGGGAGGAGTCAATGAGCAGTTCTTC
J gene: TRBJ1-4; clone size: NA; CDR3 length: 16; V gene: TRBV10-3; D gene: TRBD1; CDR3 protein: CATAGQGGPVGEKLFF; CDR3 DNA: TGTGCCACGGCGGGCCAGGGGGGACCAGTCGGAGAAAAACTGTTTTTT
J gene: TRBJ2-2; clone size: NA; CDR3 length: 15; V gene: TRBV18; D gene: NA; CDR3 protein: CASSPRQGDLRELFF; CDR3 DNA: TGTGCCAGCTCACCACGGCAGGGCGATCTCCGGGAGCTGTTTTTT
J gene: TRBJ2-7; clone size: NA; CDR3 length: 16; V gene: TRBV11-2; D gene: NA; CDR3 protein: CASRQLAGLHSYEQYF; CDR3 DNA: TGTGCCAGCAGACAACTGGCAGGACTACACTCCTACGAGCAGTACTTC
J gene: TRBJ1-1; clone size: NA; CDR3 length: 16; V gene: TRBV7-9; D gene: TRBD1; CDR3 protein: CASSSTTGGYVTEAFF; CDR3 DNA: TGTGCCAGCAGCTCGACGACAGGGGGGTATGTCACTGAAGCTTTCTTT